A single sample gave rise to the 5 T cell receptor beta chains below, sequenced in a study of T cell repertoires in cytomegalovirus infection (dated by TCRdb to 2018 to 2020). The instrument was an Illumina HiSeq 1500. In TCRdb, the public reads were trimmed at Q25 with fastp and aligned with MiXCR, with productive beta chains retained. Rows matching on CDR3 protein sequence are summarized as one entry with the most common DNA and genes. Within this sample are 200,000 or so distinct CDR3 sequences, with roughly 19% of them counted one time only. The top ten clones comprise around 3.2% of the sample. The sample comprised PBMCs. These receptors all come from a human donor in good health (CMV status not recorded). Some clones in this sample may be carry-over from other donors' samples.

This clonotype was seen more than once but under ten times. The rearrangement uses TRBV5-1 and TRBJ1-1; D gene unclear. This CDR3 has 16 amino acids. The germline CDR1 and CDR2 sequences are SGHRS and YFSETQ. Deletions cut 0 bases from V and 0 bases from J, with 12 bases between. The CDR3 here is CASSLGGSSLNTEAFF. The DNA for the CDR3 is TGCGCCAGCAGCTTGGGAGGGTCGTCACTGAACACTGAAGCTTTCTTT.

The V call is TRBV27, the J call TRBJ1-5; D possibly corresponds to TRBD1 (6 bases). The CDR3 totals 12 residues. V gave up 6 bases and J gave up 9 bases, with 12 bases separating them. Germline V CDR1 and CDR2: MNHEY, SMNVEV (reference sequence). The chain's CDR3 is CASSVGGWPQHF. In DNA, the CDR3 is TGTGCCAGCAGCGTAGGGGGTTGGCCCCAGCATTTT.

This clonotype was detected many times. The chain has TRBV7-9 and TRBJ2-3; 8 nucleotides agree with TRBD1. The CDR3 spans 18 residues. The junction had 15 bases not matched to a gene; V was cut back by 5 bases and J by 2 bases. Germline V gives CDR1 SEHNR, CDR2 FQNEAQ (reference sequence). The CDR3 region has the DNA TGTGCCAGCAGCGCATCAGGGGGCGGGCTGCAATTCACAGATACGCAGTATTTT. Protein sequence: CASSASGGGLQFTDTQYF.

The CDR3 bases are TGTGCCAGCAGTTCCACCACGAGCGTGTATAGCTACACCTTC. Translation gives CASSSTTSVYSYTF. V is TRBV28 and J is TRBJ1-2; D not certain. The V end lost 4 bases, the J end lost 9 bases, and 18 bases lay between the germline ends. Germline CDR1 and CDR2: MDHEN and SYDVKM. The CDR3 runs 14 residues.

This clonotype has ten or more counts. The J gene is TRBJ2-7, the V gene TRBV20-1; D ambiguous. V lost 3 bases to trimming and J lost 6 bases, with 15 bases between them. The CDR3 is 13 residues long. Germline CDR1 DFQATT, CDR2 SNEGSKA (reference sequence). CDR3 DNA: TGCAGTGCTAGCTCACCTAGTGCCTTCGAGCAGTACTTC. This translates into CSASSPSAFEQYF.